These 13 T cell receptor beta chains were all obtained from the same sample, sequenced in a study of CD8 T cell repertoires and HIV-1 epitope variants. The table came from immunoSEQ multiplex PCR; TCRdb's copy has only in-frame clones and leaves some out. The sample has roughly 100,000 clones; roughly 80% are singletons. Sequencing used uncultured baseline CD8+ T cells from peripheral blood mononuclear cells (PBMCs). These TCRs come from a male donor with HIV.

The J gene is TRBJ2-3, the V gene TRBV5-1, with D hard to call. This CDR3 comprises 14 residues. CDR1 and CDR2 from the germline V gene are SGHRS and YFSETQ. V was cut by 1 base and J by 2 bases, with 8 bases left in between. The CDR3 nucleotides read TGCGCCAGCAGCTTGAGGTCTCACACAGATACGCAGTATTTT. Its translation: CASSLRSHTDTQYF.

Here the CDR3 reads CASRRLAAETQYF. The CDR3 coding sequence is TGTGCCTCCCGGCGACTAGCGGCAGAGACCCAGTACTTC. J is TRBJ2-5 and V is TRBV2, with TRBD2 matching 9 bases. Germline-derived CDR1 and CDR2 are SNHLY and FYNNEI. This CDR3 has 13 residues. Germline trimming cut 11 bases from V and 4 bases from J; bases unmatched to any gene: 8.

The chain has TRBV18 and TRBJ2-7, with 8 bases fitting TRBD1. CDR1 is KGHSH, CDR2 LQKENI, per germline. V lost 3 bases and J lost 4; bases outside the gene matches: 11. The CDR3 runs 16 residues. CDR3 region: CASSPNAAGGAYEQYF. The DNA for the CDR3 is TGTGCCAGCTCACCCAACGCAGCAGGGGGCGCTTACGAGCAGTACTTC.

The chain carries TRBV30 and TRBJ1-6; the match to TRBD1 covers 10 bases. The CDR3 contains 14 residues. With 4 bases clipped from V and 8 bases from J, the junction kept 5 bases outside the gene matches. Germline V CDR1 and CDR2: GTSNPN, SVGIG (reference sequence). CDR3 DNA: TGTGCCTGGACCCAGGGGACAGGGGATTCACCCCTCCACTTT. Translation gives CAWTQGTGDSPLHF. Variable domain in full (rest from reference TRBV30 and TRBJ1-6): SQTIHQWPATLVQPVGSPLSLECTVEGTSNPNLYWYRQAAGRGLQLLFYSVGIGQISSEVPQNLSASRPQDRQFILSSKKLLLSDSGFYLCAWTQGTGDSPLHFGNGTRLTVT.

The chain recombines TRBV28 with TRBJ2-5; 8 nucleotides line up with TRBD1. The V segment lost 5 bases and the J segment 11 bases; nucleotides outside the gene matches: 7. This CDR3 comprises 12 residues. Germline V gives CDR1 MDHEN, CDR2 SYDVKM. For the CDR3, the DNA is TGTGCCAGCAGTCCCAGGACAGGGACGCAGTACTTC. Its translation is CASSPRTGTQYF.

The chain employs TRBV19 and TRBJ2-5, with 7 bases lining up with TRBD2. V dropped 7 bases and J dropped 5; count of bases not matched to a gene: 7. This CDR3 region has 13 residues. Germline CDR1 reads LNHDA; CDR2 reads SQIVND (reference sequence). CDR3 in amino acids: CASNRARGETQYF. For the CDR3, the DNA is TGTGCCAGTAATAGGGCGCGGGGGGAGACCCAGTACTTC. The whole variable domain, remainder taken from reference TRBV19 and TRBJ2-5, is DGGITQSPKYLFRKEGQNVTLSCEQNLNHDAMYWYRQDPGQGLRLIYYSQIVNDFQKGDIAEGYSVSREKKESFPLTVTSAQKNPTAFYLCASNRARGETQYFGPGTRLLVL.

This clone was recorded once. The CDR3 nucleotides read TGTGCCAGCTCACCACCCCGAGCGGGAGTCCTCGAGCAGTACTTC. Its translation: CASSPPRAGVLEQYF. The chain carries TRBV18 and TRBJ2-7; 8 nucleotides agree with TRBD2. V shed 0 bases and J 6 bases; nucleotides not matched to a gene: 7. The CDR3 spans 15 residues. Germline-derived CDR1 and CDR2 are KGHSH and LQKENI.

The CDR3 nucleotides read TGTGCCATCAGTGTAGAAGCGGGGGGAACCTACAATGAGCAGTTCTTC. Its translation is CAISVEAGGTYNEQFF. The rearrangement links TRBV10-3 to TRBJ2-1, with 9 bases identical to TRBD2. The CDR3 contains 16 residues. Unmatched junction bases numbered 6, after V lost 4 bases and J lost 2 bases. Germline-derived CDR1 and CDR2 are ENHRY and SYGVKD.

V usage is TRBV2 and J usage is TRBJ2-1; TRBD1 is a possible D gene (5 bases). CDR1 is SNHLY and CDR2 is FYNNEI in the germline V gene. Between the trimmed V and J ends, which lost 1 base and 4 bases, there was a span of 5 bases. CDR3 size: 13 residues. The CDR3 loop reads CASSEGQYNEQFF. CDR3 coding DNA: TGTGCCAGCAGTGAAGGACAGTACAATGAGCAGTTCTTC.

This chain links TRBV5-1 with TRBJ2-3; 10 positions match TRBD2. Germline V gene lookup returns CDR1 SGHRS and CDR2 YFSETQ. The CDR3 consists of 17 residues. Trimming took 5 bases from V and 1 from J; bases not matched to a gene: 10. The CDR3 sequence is CASSLGLAVGGTDTQYF. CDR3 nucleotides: TGCGCCAGCAGTCTCGGACTAGCGGTGGGGGGCACAGATACGCAGTATTTT. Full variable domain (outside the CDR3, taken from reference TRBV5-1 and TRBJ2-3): KAGVTQTPRYLIKTRGQQVTLSCSPISGHRSVSWYQQTPGQGLQFLFEYFSETQRNKGNFPGRFSGRQFSNSRSEMNVSTLELGDSALYLCASSLGLAVGGTDTQYFGPGTRLTVL.

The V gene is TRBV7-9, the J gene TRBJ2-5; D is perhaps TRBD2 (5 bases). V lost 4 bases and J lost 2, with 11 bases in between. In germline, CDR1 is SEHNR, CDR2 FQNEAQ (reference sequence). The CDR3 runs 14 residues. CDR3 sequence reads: CASSSSRGQETQYF. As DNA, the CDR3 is TGTGCCAGCAGCTCATCTAGAGGGCAAGAGACCCAGTACTTC.

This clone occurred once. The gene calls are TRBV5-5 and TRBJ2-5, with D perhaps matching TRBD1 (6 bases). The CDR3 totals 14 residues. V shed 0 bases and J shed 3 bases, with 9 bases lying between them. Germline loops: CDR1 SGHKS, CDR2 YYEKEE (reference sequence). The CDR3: CASSLATGKETQYF. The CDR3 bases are TGTGCCAGCAGCTTGGCGACAGGAAAAGAGACCCAGTACTTC. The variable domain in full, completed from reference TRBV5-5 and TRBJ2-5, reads DAGVTQSPTHLIKTRGQQVTLRCSPISGHKSVSWYQQVLGQGPQFIFQYYEKEERGRGNFPDRFSARQFPNYSSELNVNALLLGDSALYLCASSLATGKETQYFGPGTRLLVL.

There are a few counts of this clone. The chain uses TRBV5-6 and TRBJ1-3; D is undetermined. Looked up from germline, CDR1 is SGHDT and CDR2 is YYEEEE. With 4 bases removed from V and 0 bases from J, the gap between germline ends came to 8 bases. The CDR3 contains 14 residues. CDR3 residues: CASSPEPSGNTIYF. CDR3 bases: TGTGCCAGCAGCCCTGAACCCTCTGGAAACACCATATATTTT.